The 5 T cell receptor beta chains in this list originate from one sample, sequenced in a study of blood T cell repertoires in COVID-19. TCRdb's table, derived via immunoSEQ multiplex PCR, lists solely in-frame clones and lacks some. The data show about 130,000 clones, 70% to 80% seen once. Sequencing was carried out using peripheral blood. Every receptor here comes from a woman between 70 and 85 years old with COVID-19, enrolled during active disease.

The chain uses TRBV18 and TRBJ1-1, with D maybe TRBD1 (5 bases). The V end lost 1 base, the J end lost 3 bases, and 12 bases lay between the germline ends. The CDR3 is 15 amino acids. Germline V lookup: CDR1 KGHSH, CDR2 LQKENI. CDR3 sequence: CASSPQDISHTEAFF. The CDR3, as DNA: TGTGCCAGCTCACCACAGGACATCAGCCACACTGAAGCTTTCTTT. Supplemented by reference TRBV18 and TRBJ1-1, the full variable domain reads NAGVMQNPRHLVRRRGQEARLRCSPMKGHSHVYWYRQLPEEGLKFMVYLQKENIIDESGMPKERFSAEFPKEGPSILRIQQVVRGDSAAYFCASSPQDISHTEAFFGQGTRLTVV.

This clone has just a few counts. This chain joins TRBV5-5 and TRBJ1-1; maybe TRBD1 (5 bases). The germline V and J ends were trimmed by 4 bases and 3 bases, with 10 bases remaining between them. This CDR3 has 13 amino acids. Looked up from germline, CDR1 is SGHKS and CDR2 is YYEKEE (reference sequence). The CDR3 nucleotides are TGTGCCAGCAGCGGAGCGGGGGACACTGAAGCTTTCTTT. It codes for CASSGAGDTEAFF.

This sequence joins TRBV19 and TRBJ1-3; the match to TRBD1 covers 7 bases. J gave up 0 bases and V 2 bases, and 16 bases lay outside the gene matches. This CDR3 region has 20 residues. CDR1 is LNHDA and CDR2 is SQIVND in the germline V gene (reference sequence). This CDR3 is CASSIRTSSGTALSGNTIYF. CDR3 sequence (DNA): TGTGCCAGTAGTATACGAACTAGTTCCGGGACAGCACTCTCTGGAAACACCATATATTTT.

This clone has only a few counts. This rearrangement joins TRBV15 to TRBJ1-3, with TRBD1 matching over 7 bases. The J segment lost 2 bases and the V segment lost 3 bases, leaving 4 bases of the junction unmatched. The CDR3 is 15 residues long. Per germline, CDR1 LNHNV and CDR2 YYDKDF (reference sequence). For the CDR3, the DNA is TGTGCCACCAGCAGGGCTCAGGGGGCTGGAAACACCATATATTTT. This sequence encodes CATSRAQGAGNTIYF. Full variable domain (outside the CDR3, taken from reference TRBV15 and TRBJ1-3): DAMVIQNPRYQVTQFGKPVTLSCSQTLNHNVMYWYQQKSSQAPKLLFHYYDKDFNNEADTPDNFQSRRPNTSFCFLDIRSPGLGDTAMYLCATSRAQGAGNTIYFGEGSWLTVV.

Many counts were recorded for this clone. This sequence joins TRBV12-5 and TRBJ2-2; tentatively, D is TRBD2 (7 bases). The CDR3 is 16 amino acids. Trimming stripped 7 bases from V and 5 bases from J, with 20 bases between. CDR1 is LGHNT and CDR2 is FRNRAP in the germline V gene. The CDR3 region is CASALRPGGQTGELFF. CDR3 DNA: TGTGCTAGTGCCCTCCGACCCGGGGGGCAGACCGGGGAGCTGTTTTTT.